This T cell receptor beta chain originates from a study of T cell repertoires in cytomegalovirus infection. The overall study: Shared public TCR beta signatures pointed to both CMV infection and a matching HLA type. The study's findings and limits: There were carriers of CMV plus the relevant HLA, and cumulative public TCR beta family frequency identified them.

CDR1 is SGHAT and CDR2 is FQNNGV in the germline V gene. V lost 5 bases and J lost 3, with 11 bases in between. The CDR3 is made up of 14 amino acids. From the reads, TCRdb called clonotypes with MiXCR, one entry per CDR3 protein. The table includes approximately 290,000 distinct CDR3 sequences, around 25% detected once. With regard to this clonotype: The antigen is not known.

This chain links TRBV11-2 with TRBJ2-1; D possibly corresponds to TRBD2 (6 bases). Specimen: PBMCs. This clonotype was sampled from a human donor in good health (CMV status not recorded). Some clones in this sample may be carry-over from other donors' samples. In nucleotides, the CDR3 is TGTGCCAGCAGCCCCTGGACTAACTACAATGAGCAGTTCTTC. This codes for CASSPWTNYNEQFF.